These 7 T cell receptor beta chains came from one sample sequenced in a study of Graves' ophthalmopathy and Graves' hyperthyroidism. CDR3 regions of TCR beta were amplified from RNA transcripts. RT-PCR in the first round used HTBI primers; a second-round multiplex PCR followed. MiXCR, applied by TCRdb to the multiplex PCR reads, yields one record per CDR3 protein. The profile covers a few hundred thousand distinct CDR3 sequences, with 15% to 20% appearing a single time and approximately 2.4% taken by the ten largest. Sequenced input: peripheral blood. The receptor set was obtained from an adult woman with stable Graves' hyperthyroidism.

This clonotype was observed a few times. The chain couples TRBV7-6 to TRBJ2-7, with D perhaps TRBD1 (6 bases). The germline V and J ends were trimmed by 1 base and 6 bases, with 16 bases remaining between them. Germline CDR1 SGHVS, CDR2 FNYEAQ. The CDR3 covers 15 residues. CDR3 in amino acids: CASSLGMGASGEQYF. The CDR3 bases are TGTGCCAGCAGCTTAGGTATGGGGGCTTCGGGCGAGCAGTACTTC.

The chain employs TRBV6-5 and TRBJ2-5; 7 bases fit TRBD2. From germline, CDR1 is MNHEY and CDR2 SVGAGI. The length of the CDR3 is 16 residues. Germline trimming cut 0 bases from V and 1 base from J; bases unmatched to any gene: 5. CDR3 sequence: CASSYSTGRAQETQYF. The DNA for the CDR3 is TGTGCCAGCAGTTACTCGACGGGGAGGGCCCAAGAGACCCAGTACTTC.

This clonotype has a count of ten or more. The V call is TRBV29-1, the J call TRBJ1-1; TRBD1 might be the D (6 bases). With 1 base removed from V and 4 bases from J, the gap between germline ends came to 13 bases. The CDR3 totals 14 residues. From germline, CDR1 is SQVTM and CDR2 ANQGSEA. The CDR3 sequence is CSVEGTGAGTEAFF. The CDR3, as DNA: TGCAGCGTTGAAGGCACGGGGGCGGGCACTGAAGCTTTCTTT.

V is TRBV2 and J is TRBJ1-1; D gene ambiguous. V gave up 4 bases and J gave up 4 bases, with 10 bases separating them. The germline CDR1 and CDR2 sequences are SNHLY and FYNNEI. CDR3 length: 13 residues. The CDR3 loop is CASSAQKLTEAFF. The CDR3 nucleotides are TGTGCCAGCAGTGCACAGAAACTCACTGAAGCTTTCTTT.

With regard to this clonotype: Without the conserved terminal phenylalanine or tryptophan, this CDR3 likely stems from a read error. V gene TRBV6-1 combines with J gene TRBJ1-2; D ambiguous. Per germline, CDR1 MNHNS and CDR2 SASEGT. Trimming pared 6 bases from V and 0 bases from J, leaving 11 bases between. The CDR3 loop spans 14 amino acids. The CDR3 DNA is TGTGCCAGCAGAGATACAACTACTAACTATGGCTACACCGTC. Encoded protein: CASRDTTTNYGYTV.

There are many counts of this clonotype. The V and J genes are TRBV9 and TRBJ2-7; 7 bases agree with TRBD2. In germline, CDR1 is SGDLS, CDR2 YYNGEE. Trimming removed 0 bases from V and 4 bases from J; junction bases left unmatched: 4. CDR3 length: 14 residues. CDR3 DNA sequence: TGTGCCAGCAGCGTAGACCACGGGGGGTACGAGCAGTACTTC. Translation gives CASSVDHGGYEQYF.

This clonotype was seen more than once but under ten times. The rearrangement links TRBV3-1 to TRBJ1-2, with TRBD1 as a possible D gene (5 bases). Germline V lookup: CDR1 LGHDT, CDR2 YNNKEL (reference sequence). The CDR3 has 13 residues. The V gene lost 2 bases and the J gene lost 7 bases, with 11 bases spanning the gap. CDR3 sequence: CASSQPQGRGYTF. The CDR3 DNA reads as TGTGCCAGCAGCCAACCTCAGGGTCGTGGCTACACCTTC.